The 31 T cell receptor beta chains below were found in one sample sequenced in a study of blood T cell repertoires in COVID-19. The repertoire was sequenced with immunoSEQ multiplex PCR; TCRdb's copy has only in-frame clones and lacks some. The sample records 250,000 to 350,000 clones, about 88% being singletons. Sequenced input: peripheral blood. The origin of the receptors is a human donor with COVID-19, enrolled during active disease. The donor label of this sample is uncertain.

The J gene is TRBJ1-2, the V gene TRBV12-3 or TRBV12-4; the D gene is possibly TRBD1 (5 bases). The CDR3 length is 12 residues. The V gene lost 6 bases and the J gene lost 8 bases, with 13 bases spanning the gap. CDR3 protein: CASSRVLDGYTF. The CDR3 bases are TGTGCCAGCAGCAGGGTCTTGGACGGCTACACCTTC.

This sequence joins TRBV9 and TRBJ2-7; TRBD2 aligns across 10 bases. CDR1 is SGDLS and CDR2 is YYNGEE in the germline V gene. CDR3 length equals 16 residues. Trimming at V came to 2 bases and at J to 5 bases, leaving 10 bases not matched to a gene. Written as DNA, the CDR3 is TGTGCCAGCAGCGTCGACCCCCCTAGCGGGAGTGACGAGCAGTACTTC. Residues: CASSVDPPSGSDEQYF.

About this clone itself: At one of its ends the junction is not consistent with the germline gene, which may arise from a read error. The rearrangement links TRBV6-4 to TRBJ2-6, with a possible D match to TRBD2 (6 bases). The CDR3 spans 17 residues. Per germline, CDR1 MRHNA and CDR2 SNTAGT. The CDR3 bases are TGTGCCAGCAGTGACACGGCACGGGGGTCTGCGGCCAACGTCCTGACTTTC. Protein product: CASSDTARGSAANVLTF.

The chain links TRBV6-5 to TRBJ2-5, with 7 bases matching TRBD2. CDR3 size: 12 residues. CDR1 and CDR2 (germline): MNHEY, SVGAGI. The trim removed 10 bases at V and 5 bases at J, leaving 7 bases unmatched. This CDR3 reads CATSGLSETQYF. In DNA form, the CDR3 reads TGTGCCACCTCGGGACTATCGGAGACCCAGTACTTC.

The chain recombines TRBV19 with TRBJ2-7; D may be TRBD1 (6 bases). V lost 4 bases to trimming and J lost 2 bases, with 15 bases between them. CDR1 is LNHDA, CDR2 SQIVND, per germline (reference sequence). This CDR3 contains 15 residues. For the CDR3, the DNA is TGTGCCAGTAGTAGAGAGAACCAGGGGACCTACGAGCAGTACTTC. It codes for CASSRENQGTYEQYF.

CDR3 coding DNA: TGCAGCGTTGGGCAGGACTACGAGCAGTACTTC. Translating gives CSVGQDYEQYF. The chain links TRBV29-1 to TRBJ2-7; D is undetermined. V was clipped by 4 bases and J by 3 bases, with 7 bases between them. Germline V gene lookup returns CDR1 SQVTM and CDR2 ANQGSEA. The CDR3 is 11 amino acids.

This clone has just a few counts. V and J are TRBV13 and TRBJ2-1; TRBD1 aligns across 7 bases. The CDR3 spans 14 residues. V dropped 4 bases and J dropped 5; count of bases not matched to a gene: 5. Per the germline V gene, CDR1 is PRHDT and CDR2 is FYEKMQ (reference sequence). The CDR3 nucleotides read TGTGCCAGCAGCTACTGGGACAGCAACAATGAGCAGTTCTTC. This translates into CASSYWDSNNEQFF.

This sequence joins TRBV28 and TRBJ1-1; D unresolved. Per the germline V gene, CDR1 is MDHEN and CDR2 is SYDVKM. V lost 6 bases to trimming and J lost 4 bases, with 21 bases between them. The CDR3 runs 16 residues. Here the CDR3 DNA reads TGTGCCAGCAGAATACCGACATGGCCGTCGAGCACTGAAGCTTTCTTT. This sequence encodes CASRIPTWPSSTEAFF.

The chain recombines TRBV19 with TRBJ2-7; 7 bases are a match to TRBD1. V was clipped by 0 bases and J by 5 bases; unmatched bases: 7. This CDR3 spans 15 amino acids. Looked up from germline, CDR1 is LNHDA and CDR2 is SQIVND (reference sequence). Written as DNA, the CDR3 is TGTGCCAGTAGTATAGACTCCCAGGGGGTAAACGAGCAGTACTTC. Translation: CASSIDSQGVNEQYF.

The V call is TRBV2, the J call TRBJ1-6; the D gene is possibly TRBD1 (5 bases). This CDR3 contains 17 residues. CDR1 and CDR2 from the germline V gene are SNHLY and FYNNEI. V lost 4 bases to trimming and J lost 9 bases, with 22 bases between them. CDR3 nucleotides: TGTGCCAGCAGTGCGGCTAGTGACGTAATTGGGGCTTCACCCCTCCACTTT. Translating gives CASSAASDVIGASPLHF.

The gene calls are TRBV9 and TRBJ1-2; D perhaps matches TRBD1 (6 bases). Deletions cut 3 bases from V and 3 bases from J, with 15 bases between. This CDR3 has 15 amino acids. Germline V lookup: CDR1 SGDLS, CDR2 YYNGEE. As DNA, the CDR3 is TGTGCCAGCAGCGGGGTGGGCAGGGGAGACTATGGCTACACCTTC. As protein: CASSGVGRGDYGYTF. Full variable domain (outside the CDR3, taken from reference TRBV9 and TRBJ1-2): DSGVTQTPKHLITATGQRVTLRCSPRSGDLSVYWYQQSLDQGLQFLIQYYNGEERAKGNILERFSAQQFPDLHSELNLSSLELGDSALYFCASSGVGRGDYGYTFGSGTRLTVV.

This chain joins TRBV19 and TRBJ2-7, with 14 bases matching TRBD2. CDR1 LNHDA and CDR2 SQIVND come from the germline V gene (reference sequence). The CDR3 has 14 amino acids. The junction had 8 bases not matched to a gene; V was cut back by 9 bases and J by 7 bases. Written as DNA, the CDR3 is TGTGCCAGCGAGGGGACTAGCGGGAGTCCAGAGCAGTACTTC. This codes for CASEGTSGSPEQYF.

The V gene is TRBV5-1, the J gene TRBJ1-1; TRBD1 matches at 7 bases. Germline loops: CDR1 SGHRS, CDR2 YFSETQ. The CDR3 is 15 amino acids. The trim removed 1 base at V and 6 bases at J, leaving 9 bases unmatched. CDR3 sequence reads: CASSLLGGDSAEAFF. The CDR3 coding sequence is TGCGCCAGCAGCTTGCTAGGGGGCGACTCGGCTGAAGCTTTCTTT.

This clone was detected only once. The J gene is TRBJ2-3, the V gene TRBV29-1; TRBD2 matches at 10 bases. CDR3 length equals 18 residues. Germline V CDR1 and CDR2: SQVTM, ANQGSEA. J gave up 3 bases and V 7 bases, and 19 bases lay outside the gene matches. The CDR3 sequence: CSAEGKAGGPGGTDTQYF. The CDR3 nucleotides are TGCAGCGCAGAAGGGAAAGCGGGAGGGCCTGGGGGAACAGATACGCAGTATTTT.

V usage is TRBV2 and J usage is TRBJ1-3; D remains ambiguous. Germline values: CDR1 SNHLY, CDR2 FYNNEI. CDR3 size: 13 residues. The ends were cut back, 7 bases at V and 6 bases at J, with 13 bases in the middle. CDR3 nucleotide sequence: TGTGCCAGCACCGATTTAGCGGAAAACACCATATATTTT. Amino acid sequence: CASTDLAENTIYF.

The chain carries TRBV5-4 and TRBJ2-3; D is possibly TRBD2 (6 bases). Trimming pared 4 bases from V and 0 bases from J, leaving 15 bases between. Germline V CDR1 and CDR2: SGHNT, YYREEE (reference sequence). This CDR3 has 16 amino acids. CDR3 in amino acids: CASSPLRGISTDTQYF. DNA for the CDR3: TGTGCCAGCAGCCCCCTGCGCGGGATAAGCACAGATACGCAGTATTTT.

V usage is TRBV7-2 and J usage is TRBJ2-7, with a weak D call TRBD1 (6 bases). Deletions cut 3 bases from V and 2 bases from J, with 14 bases between. The germline V gene encodes CDR1 SGHTA and CDR2 FQGNSA. There are 15 residues in the CDR3. The CDR3 here is CASSLTGQLTYEQYF. The CDR3 DNA sequence: TGTGCCAGCAGCTTGACGGGACAACTCACCTACGAGCAGTACTTC.

This rearrangement joins TRBV6-5 to TRBJ2-5; D possibly corresponds to TRBD1 (6 bases). The CDR3 runs 13 residues. Germline assignment: CDR1 MNHEY and CDR2 SVGAGI. The V and J ends lost 4 bases and 5 bases respectively, with 11 bases between them. The CDR3 spells CASSWTDLETQYF. CDR3 DNA: TGTGCCAGCAGTTGGACAGATCTGGAGACCCAGTACTTC.

The chain combines TRBV28 with TRBJ1-5; D unclear. Between the trimmed V and J ends, which lost 1 base and 2 bases, there was a span of 6 bases. The CDR3 totals 14 residues. Germline CDR1 MDHEN, CDR2 SYDVKM. In DNA form, the CDR3 reads TGTGCCAGCAGTTTATCACAGCGCAATCAGCCCCAGCATTTT. Translation: CASSLSQRNQPQHF.

This chain connects TRBV7-2 to TRBJ1-4, with 9 bases lining up with TRBD1. The germline V gene encodes CDR1 SGHTA and CDR2 FQGNSA. J lost 5 bases, V lost 6 bases, and 7 bases had no gene match. The CDR3 is made up of 15 amino acids. The CDR3 here is CASRLHGQGNEKLFF. The CDR3 region has the DNA TGTGCCAGCAGGCTACACGGACAGGGGAATGAAAAACTGTTTTTT. Looking up the rest from reference TRBV7-2 and TRBJ1-4 gives the full variable domain: GAGVSQSPSNKVTEKGKDVELRCDPISGHTALYWYRQSLGQGLEFLIYFQGNSAPDKSGLPSDRFSAERTGGSVSTLTIQRTQQEDSAVYLCASRLHGQGNEKLFFGSGTQLSVL.

The chain links TRBV11-2 to TRBJ2-3; tentative D call: TRBD1 (5 bases). Germline V gene sequence: CDR1 SGHAT, CDR2 FQNNGV. The CDR3 is 14 residues long. The germline V and J ends were trimmed by 1 base and 1 base, with 6 bases remaining between them. The CDR3 loop reads CASSLVRGTDTQYF. The CDR3 DNA sequence: TGTGCCAGCAGCTTAGTCAGGGGCACAGATACGCAGTATTTT.

The CDR3 here is CATSDTGTGGGYGYTF. The CDR3, as DNA: TGTGCCACCAGTGACACCGGGACAGGGGGAGGCTATGGCTACACCTTC. The chain is built from TRBV24-1 and TRBJ1-2; 11 bases fit TRBD1. Trimming took 4 bases from V and 4 from J; bases not matched to a gene: 7. There are 16 residues in the CDR3. The germline V gene encodes CDR1 KGHDR and CDR2 SFDVKD.

This rearrangement joins TRBV11-3 to TRBJ2-2; D perhaps matches TRBD1 (6 bases). Trimming cost V 2 bases and J 1 base, with 11 bases left between them. The length of the CDR3 is 16 residues. Germline CDR1 SGHNT, CDR2 YENEEA. The CDR3 sequence: CASSLSRGMNTGELFF. Here the CDR3 DNA reads TGTGCCAGCAGCTTATCCAGGGGAATGAACACCGGGGAGCTGTTTTTT.

The chain uses TRBV4-1 and TRBJ1-2; 7 nucleotides agree with TRBD1. CDR3 length: 14 residues. V trimming: 4 bases; J trimming: 4 bases; junction bases outside the gene matches: 6. Looked up from germline, CDR1 is MGHRA and CDR2 is YSYEKL. The chain's CDR3 is CASSPEKGAYGYTF. The CDR3 nucleotides are TGCGCCAGCAGCCCGGAAAAGGGGGCCTATGGCTACACCTTC.

V is TRBV27 and J is TRBJ2-3; D is unresolved. The length of the CDR3 is 14 residues. V was shortened by 5 bases and J by 1 base, with 10 bases between the two germline ends. Germline V gene sequence: CDR1 MNHEY, CDR2 SMNVEV (reference sequence). The CDR3 bases are TGTGCCAGCAGTGCCTTAAGAGGCACAGATACGCAGTATTTT. Its protein is CASSALRGTDTQYF.

The chain links TRBV11-2 to TRBJ1-1, with 8 bases identical to TRBD1. Germline V CDR1 and CDR2: SGHAT, FQNNGV. CDR3 length equals 15 residues. With V trimmed by 5 bases and J by 4 bases, 9 bases remained unmatched. CDR3 sequence: CASSPQGQGLTEAFF. CDR3 nucleotide sequence: TGTGCCAGCAGCCCCCAAGGACAGGGCCTCACTGAAGCTTTCTTT.

This clone was counted once. The chain joins TRBV5-1 to TRBJ1-1; unclear D gene. The germline CDR1 and CDR2 sequences are SGHRS and YFSETQ. The CDR3 is 15 amino acids. V shed 0 bases and J shed 1 base, with 10 bases lying between them. Here the CDR3 reads CASSLGGEPNTEAFF. For the CDR3, the DNA is TGCGCCAGCAGCTTGGGGGGAGAGCCGAACACTGAAGCTTTCTTT.

This chain connects TRBV10-3 to TRBJ1-3; TRBD1 aligns across 9 bases. The CDR3 is 14 residues long. From germline, CDR1 is ENHRY and CDR2 SYGVKD. V lost 6 bases to trimming and J lost 4 bases; unmatched junction nucleotides: 4. CDR3 in amino acids: CAIRPGQGGNTIYF. CDR3 nucleotides: TGTGCCATCAGACCGGGACAGGGAGGAAACACCATATATTTT.

The chain combines TRBV28 with TRBJ2-7; 9 nucleotides agree with TRBD2. The CDR3 contains 15 residues. Germline loops: CDR1 MDHEN, CDR2 SYDVKM. J lost 5 bases, V lost 2 bases, and 7 bases had no gene match. In nucleotides, the CDR3 is TGTGCCAGCAGTTTAGTAGCGGGAGAGGTACACGAGCAGTACTTC. Protein sequence: CASSLVAGEVHEQYF.

The V and J genes are TRBV4-3 and TRBJ2-6; D is perhaps TRBD1 (6 bases). V shed 0 bases and J shed 3 bases, with 12 bases lying between them. The germline V gene has CDR1 LGHNA and CDR2 YSLEER. CDR3 length: 17 amino acids. The CDR3 loop reads CASSQDRTRGGANVLTF. The CDR3 DNA is TGCGCCAGCAGCCAAGATCGCACCAGGGGTGGGGCCAACGTCCTGACTTTC.

The CDR3 nucleotides are TGCAGTGCTAGTCGAGACAGGGGGAATCAGCCCCAGCATTTT. Translating it yields CSASRDRGNQPQHF. The chain couples TRBV20-1 to TRBJ1-5, with 9 bases fitting TRBD1. V lost 3 bases, J lost 4 bases, and 4 bases stayed unmatched. This CDR3 has 14 residues. Germline V lookup: CDR1 DFQATT, CDR2 SNEGSKA (reference sequence).